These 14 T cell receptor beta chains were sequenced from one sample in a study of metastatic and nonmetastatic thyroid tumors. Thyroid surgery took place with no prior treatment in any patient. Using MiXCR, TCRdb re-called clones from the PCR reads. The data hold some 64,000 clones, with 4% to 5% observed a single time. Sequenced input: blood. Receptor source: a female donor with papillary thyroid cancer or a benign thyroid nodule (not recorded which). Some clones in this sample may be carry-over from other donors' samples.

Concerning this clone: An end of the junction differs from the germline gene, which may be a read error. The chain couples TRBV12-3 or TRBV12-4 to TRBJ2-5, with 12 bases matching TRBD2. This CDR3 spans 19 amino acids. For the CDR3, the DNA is TGTGCCAGCAGTCCAAGAGGGCTAGCGGGAGGGCCCTCATTATTGACCAAGTACTTC. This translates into CASSPRGLAGGPSLLTKYF.

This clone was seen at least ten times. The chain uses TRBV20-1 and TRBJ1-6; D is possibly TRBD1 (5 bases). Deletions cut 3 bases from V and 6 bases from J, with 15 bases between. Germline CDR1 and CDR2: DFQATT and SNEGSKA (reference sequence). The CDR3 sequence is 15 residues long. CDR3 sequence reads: CSASDTQRGNSPLHF. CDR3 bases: TGCAGTGCTAGCGACACTCAGAGGGGTAATTCACCCCTCCACTTT.

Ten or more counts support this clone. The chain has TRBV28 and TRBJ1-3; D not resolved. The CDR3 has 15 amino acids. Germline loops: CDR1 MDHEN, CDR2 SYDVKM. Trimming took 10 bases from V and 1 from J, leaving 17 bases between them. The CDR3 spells CATIPLRGSGNTIYF. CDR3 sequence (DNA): TGTGCCACCATCCCCCTACGAGGGTCTGGAAACACCATATATTTT.

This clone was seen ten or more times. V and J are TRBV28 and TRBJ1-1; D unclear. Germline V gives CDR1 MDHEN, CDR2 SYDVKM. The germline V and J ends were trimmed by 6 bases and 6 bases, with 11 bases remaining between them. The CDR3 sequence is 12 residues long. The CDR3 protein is CASREGIAEAFF. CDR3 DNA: TGTGCCAGCAGGGAGGGTATCGCTGAAGCTTTCTTT.

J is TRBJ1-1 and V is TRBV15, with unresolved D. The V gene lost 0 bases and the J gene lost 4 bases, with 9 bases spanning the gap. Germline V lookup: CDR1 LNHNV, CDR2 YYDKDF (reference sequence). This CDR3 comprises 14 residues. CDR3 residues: CATSRDYAGTEAFF. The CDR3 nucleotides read TGTGCCACCAGCAGAGATTACGCAGGCACTGAAGCTTTCTTT.

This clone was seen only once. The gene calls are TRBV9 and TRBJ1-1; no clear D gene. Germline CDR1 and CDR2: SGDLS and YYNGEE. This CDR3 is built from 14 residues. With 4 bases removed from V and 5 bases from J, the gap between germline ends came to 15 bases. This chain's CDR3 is CASSLLIRGTEAFF. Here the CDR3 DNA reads TGTGCCAGCAGCCTATTGATCCGGGGAACTGAAGCTTTCTTT.

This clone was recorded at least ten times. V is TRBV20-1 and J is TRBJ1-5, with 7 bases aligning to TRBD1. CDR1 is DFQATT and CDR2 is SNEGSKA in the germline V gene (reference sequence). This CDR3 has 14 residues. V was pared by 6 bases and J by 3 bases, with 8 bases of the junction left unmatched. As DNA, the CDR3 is TGCAGTGCCCTATCGGGGACAGACAATCAGCCCCAGCATTTT. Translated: CSALSGTDNQPQHF.

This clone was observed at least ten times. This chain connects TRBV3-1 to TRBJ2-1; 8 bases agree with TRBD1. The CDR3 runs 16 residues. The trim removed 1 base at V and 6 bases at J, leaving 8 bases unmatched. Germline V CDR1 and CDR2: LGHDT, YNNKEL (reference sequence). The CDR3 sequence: CASSQAQTGQGNEQFF. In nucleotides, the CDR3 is TGTGCCAGCAGCCAAGCTCAAACTGGACAGGGCAATGAGCAGTTCTTC.

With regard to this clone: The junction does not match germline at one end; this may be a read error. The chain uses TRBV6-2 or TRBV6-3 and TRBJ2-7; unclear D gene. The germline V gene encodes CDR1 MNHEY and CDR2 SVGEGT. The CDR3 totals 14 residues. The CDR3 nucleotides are TGTGCTAGCATTGGTCACATCGTTTCCTACGAGCAGTACTTC. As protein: CASIGHIVSYEQYF.

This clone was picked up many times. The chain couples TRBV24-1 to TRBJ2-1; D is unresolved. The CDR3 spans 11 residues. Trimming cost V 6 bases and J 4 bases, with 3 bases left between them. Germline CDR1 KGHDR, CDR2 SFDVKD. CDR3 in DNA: TGTGCCACCAGTCGTTACAATGAGCAGTTCTTC. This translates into CATSRYNEQFF.

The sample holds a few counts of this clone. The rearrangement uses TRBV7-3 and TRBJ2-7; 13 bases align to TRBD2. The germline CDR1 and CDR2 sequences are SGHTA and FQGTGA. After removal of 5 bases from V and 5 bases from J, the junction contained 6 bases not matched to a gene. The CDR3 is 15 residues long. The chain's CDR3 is CASSTTSGRGHEQYF. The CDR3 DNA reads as TGTGCCAGCAGCACAACTAGCGGGAGGGGCCACGAGCAGTACTTC.

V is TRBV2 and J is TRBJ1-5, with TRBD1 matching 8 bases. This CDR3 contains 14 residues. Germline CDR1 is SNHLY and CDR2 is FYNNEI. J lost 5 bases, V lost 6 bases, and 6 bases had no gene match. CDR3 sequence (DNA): TGTGCCAGCAGCCGACAGGGGCATCATCAGCCCCAGCATTTT. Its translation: CASSRQGHHQPQHF.

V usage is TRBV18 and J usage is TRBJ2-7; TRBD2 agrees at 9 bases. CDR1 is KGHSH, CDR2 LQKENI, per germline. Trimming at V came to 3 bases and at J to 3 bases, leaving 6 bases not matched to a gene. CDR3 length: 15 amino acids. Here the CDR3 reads CASSPLAGSLYEQYF. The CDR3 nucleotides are TGTGCCAGCTCACCTCTAGCGGGAAGCCTCTACGAGCAGTACTTC.

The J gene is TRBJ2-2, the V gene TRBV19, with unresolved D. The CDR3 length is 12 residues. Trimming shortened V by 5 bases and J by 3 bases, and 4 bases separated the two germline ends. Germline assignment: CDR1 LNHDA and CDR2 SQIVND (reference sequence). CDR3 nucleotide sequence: TGTGCCAGTAGTCCTTACACCGGGGAGCTGTTTTTT. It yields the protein CASSPYTGELFF.